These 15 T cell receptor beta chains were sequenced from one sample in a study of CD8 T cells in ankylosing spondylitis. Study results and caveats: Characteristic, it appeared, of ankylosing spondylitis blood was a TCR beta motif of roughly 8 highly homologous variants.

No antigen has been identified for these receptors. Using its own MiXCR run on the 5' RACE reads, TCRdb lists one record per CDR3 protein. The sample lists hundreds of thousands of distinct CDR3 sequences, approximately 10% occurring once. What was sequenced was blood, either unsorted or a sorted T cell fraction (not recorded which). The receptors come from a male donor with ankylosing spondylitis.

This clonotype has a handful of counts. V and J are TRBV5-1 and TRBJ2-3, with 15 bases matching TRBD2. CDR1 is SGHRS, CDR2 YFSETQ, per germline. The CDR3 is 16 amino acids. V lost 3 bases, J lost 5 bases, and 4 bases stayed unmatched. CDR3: CASSSRTSGGGDTQYF. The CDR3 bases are TGCGCCAGCAGCTCCAGGACTAGCGGGGGGGGAGATACGCAGTATTTT. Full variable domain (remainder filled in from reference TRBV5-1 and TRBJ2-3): KAGVTQTPRYLIKTRGQQVTLSCSPISGHRSVSWYQQTPGQGLQFLFEYFSETQRNKGNFPGRFSGRQFSNSRSEMNVSTLELGDSALYLCASSSRTSGGGDTQYFGPGTRLTVL.

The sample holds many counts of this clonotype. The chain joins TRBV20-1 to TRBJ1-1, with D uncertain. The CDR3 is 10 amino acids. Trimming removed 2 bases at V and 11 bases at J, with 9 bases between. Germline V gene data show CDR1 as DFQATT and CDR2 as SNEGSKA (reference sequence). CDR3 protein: CSARREVAFF. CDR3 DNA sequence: TGCAGTGCTAGACGGGAGGTGGCTTTCTTT.

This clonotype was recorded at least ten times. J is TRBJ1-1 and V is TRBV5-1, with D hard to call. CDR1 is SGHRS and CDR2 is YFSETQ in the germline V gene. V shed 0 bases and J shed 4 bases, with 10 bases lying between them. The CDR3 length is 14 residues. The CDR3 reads CASSLGVEGTEAFF. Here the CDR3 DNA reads TGCGCCAGCAGCTTGGGGGTTGAAGGCACTGAAGCTTTCTTT.

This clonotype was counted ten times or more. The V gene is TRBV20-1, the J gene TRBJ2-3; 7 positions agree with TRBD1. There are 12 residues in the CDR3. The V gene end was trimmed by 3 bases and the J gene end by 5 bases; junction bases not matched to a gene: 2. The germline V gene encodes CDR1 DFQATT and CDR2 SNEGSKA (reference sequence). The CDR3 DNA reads TGCAGTGCTAGGGGACAGCGAGATACGCAGTATTTT. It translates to CSARGQRDTQYF.

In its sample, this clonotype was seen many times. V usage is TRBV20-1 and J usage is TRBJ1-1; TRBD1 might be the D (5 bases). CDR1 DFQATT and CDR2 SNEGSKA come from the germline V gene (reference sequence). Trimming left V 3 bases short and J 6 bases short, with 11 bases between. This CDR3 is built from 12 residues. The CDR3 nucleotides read TGCAGTGCTAGCAGGGACCTGGCTGAAGCTTTCTTT. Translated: CSASRDLAEAFF.

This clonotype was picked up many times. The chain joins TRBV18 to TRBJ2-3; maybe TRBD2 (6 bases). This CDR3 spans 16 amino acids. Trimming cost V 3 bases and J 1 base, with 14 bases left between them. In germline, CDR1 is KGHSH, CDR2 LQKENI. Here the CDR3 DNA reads TGTGCCAGCTCACCTCAGGAAGCGGGTCGCACAGATACGCAGTATTTT. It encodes CASSPQEAGRTDTQYF.

CDR3 in DNA: TGTGCCAGCAGTCCGTTGGGGATTAGACTAGCGGAAAGCAATGAGCAGTTCTTC. This codes for CASSPLGIRLAESNEQFF. V usage is TRBV27 and J usage is TRBJ2-1; 9 nucleotides agree with TRBD2. The CDR3 sequence is 18 residues long. Germline CDR1 and CDR2: MNHEY and SMNVEV (reference sequence). V trimming: 5 bases; J trimming: 6 bases; junction bases outside the gene matches: 17.

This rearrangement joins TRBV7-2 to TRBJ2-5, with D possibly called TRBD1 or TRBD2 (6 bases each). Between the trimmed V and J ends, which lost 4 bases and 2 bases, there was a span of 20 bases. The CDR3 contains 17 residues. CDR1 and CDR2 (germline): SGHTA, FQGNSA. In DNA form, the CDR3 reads TGTGCCAGCAGCTCCCGAACTTTTGCGGGACAACAAGAGACCCAGTACTTC. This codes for CASSSRTFAGQQETQYF.

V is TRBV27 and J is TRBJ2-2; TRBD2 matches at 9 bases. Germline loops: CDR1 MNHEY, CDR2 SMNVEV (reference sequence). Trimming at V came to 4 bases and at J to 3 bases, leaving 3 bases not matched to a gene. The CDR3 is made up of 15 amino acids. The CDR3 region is CASSSLAGYTGELFF. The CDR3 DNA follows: TGTGCCAGCAGTTCTCTAGCGGGGTACACCGGGGAGCTGTTTTTT.

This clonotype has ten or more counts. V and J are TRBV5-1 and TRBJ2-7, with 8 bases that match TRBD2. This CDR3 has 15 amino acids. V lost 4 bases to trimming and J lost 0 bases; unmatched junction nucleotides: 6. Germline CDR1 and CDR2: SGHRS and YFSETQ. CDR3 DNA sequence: TGCGCCAGCAGCCCGGGAGGGACGCGCTCCTACGAGCAGTACTTC. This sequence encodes CASSPGGTRSYEQYF.

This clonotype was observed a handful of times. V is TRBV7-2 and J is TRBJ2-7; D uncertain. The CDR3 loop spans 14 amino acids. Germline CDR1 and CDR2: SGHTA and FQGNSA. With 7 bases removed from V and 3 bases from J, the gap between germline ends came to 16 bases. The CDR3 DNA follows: TGTGCCAGCAACCAAATGGGTACTATCTACGAGCAGTACTTC. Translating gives CASNQMGTIYEQYF.

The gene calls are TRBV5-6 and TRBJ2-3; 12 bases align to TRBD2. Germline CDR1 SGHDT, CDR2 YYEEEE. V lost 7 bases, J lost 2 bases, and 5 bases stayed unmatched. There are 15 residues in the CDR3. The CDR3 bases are TGTGCCAGCCGAGGACTAGCGGGGTTCACAGATACGCAGTATTTT. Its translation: CASRGLAGFTDTQYF. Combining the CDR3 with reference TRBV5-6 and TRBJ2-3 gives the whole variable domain DAGVTQSPTHLIKTRGQQVTLRCSPKSGHDTVSWYQQALGQGPQFIFQYYEEEERQRGNFPDRFSGHQFPNYSSELNVNALLLGDSALYLCASRGLAGFTDTQYFGPGTRLTVL.

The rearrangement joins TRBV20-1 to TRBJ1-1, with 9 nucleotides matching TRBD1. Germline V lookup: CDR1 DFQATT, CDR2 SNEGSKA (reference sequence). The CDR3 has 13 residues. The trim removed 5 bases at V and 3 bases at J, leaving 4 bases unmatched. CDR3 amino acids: CSADRDRDTEAFF. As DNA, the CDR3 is TGCAGTGCTGACCGGGACAGGGACACTGAAGCTTTCTTT.

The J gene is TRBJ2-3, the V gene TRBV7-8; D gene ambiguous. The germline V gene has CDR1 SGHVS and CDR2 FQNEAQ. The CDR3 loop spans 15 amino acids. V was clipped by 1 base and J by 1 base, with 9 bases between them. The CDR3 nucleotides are TGTGCCAGCAGCTTAGAGAGGCACCGCACAGATACGCAGTATTTT. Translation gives CASSLERHRTDTQYF.

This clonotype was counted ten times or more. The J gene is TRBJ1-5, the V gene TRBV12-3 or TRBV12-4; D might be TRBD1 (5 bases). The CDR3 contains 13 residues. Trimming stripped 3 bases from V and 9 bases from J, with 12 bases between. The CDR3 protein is CASSLGRYLPQHF. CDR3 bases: TGTGCCAGCAGTTTGGGACGTTATCTGCCCCAGCATTTT.